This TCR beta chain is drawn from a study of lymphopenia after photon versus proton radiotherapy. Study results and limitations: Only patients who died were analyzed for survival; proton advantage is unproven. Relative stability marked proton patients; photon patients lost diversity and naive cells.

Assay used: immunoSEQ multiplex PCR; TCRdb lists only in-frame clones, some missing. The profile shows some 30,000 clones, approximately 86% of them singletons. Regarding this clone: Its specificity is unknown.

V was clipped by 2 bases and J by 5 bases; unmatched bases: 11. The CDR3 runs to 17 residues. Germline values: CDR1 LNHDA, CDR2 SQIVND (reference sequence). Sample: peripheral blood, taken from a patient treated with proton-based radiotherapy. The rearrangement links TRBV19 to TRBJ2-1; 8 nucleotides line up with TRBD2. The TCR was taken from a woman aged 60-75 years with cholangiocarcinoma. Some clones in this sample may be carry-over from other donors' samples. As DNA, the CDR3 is TGTGCCAGTAGTATATACGGGGCGGGGACTAGGAACAATGAGCAGTTCTTC. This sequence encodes CASSIYGAGTRNNEQFF.